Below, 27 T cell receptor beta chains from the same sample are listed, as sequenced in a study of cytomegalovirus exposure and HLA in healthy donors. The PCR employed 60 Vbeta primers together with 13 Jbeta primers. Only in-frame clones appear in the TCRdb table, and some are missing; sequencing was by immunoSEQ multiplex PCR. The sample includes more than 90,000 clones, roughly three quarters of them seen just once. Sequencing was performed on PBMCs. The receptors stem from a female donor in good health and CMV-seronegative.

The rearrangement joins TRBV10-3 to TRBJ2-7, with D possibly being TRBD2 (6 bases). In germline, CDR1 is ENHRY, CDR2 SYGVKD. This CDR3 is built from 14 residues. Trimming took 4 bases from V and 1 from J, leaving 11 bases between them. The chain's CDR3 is CAISVTGTSYEQYF. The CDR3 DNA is TGTGCCATCAGTGTGACCGGGACTTCCTACGAGCAGTACTTC.

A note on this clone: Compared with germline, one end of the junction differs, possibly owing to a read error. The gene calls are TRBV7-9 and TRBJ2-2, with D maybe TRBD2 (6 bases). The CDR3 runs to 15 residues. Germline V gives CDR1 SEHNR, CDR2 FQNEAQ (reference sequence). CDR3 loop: CSSSSMRDNTGELFF. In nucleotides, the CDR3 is TGTTCCAGCAGCTCTATGCGGGATAACACCGGGGAGCTGTTTTTT.

The CDR3 region has the DNA TGTGCCATCAGTTCAGACAGGGCTGGAAACACCATATATTTT. It is translated as CAISSDRAGNTIYF. The rearrangement uses TRBV10-3 and TRBJ1-3; 7 nucleotides align to TRBD1. The CDR3 sequence is 14 residues long. Trimming took 5 bases from V and 2 from J; bases not matched to a gene: 3. Per the germline V gene, CDR1 is ENHRY and CDR2 is SYGVKD.

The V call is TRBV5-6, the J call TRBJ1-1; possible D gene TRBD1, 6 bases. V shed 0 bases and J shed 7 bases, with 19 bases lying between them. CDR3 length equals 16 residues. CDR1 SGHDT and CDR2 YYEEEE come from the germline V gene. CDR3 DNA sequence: TGTGCCAGCAGCTTGGGTCCTCAGGGGAATCATGATGAAGCTTTCTTT. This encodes CASSLGPQGNHDEAFF.

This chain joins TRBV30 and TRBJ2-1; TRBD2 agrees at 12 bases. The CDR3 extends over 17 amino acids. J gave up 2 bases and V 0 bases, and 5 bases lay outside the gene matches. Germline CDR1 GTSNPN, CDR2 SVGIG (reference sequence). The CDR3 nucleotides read TGTGCCTGGAGTGTAGGGCTAGCGGGGGGGCCCTACAATGAGCAGTTCTTC. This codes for CAWSVGLAGGPYNEQFF.

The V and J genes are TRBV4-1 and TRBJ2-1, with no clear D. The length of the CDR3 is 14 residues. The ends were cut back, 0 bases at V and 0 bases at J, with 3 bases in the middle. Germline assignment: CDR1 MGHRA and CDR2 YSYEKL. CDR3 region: CASSQEASYNEQFF. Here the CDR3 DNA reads TGCGCCAGCAGCCAAGAGGCCTCCTACAATGAGCAGTTCTTC.

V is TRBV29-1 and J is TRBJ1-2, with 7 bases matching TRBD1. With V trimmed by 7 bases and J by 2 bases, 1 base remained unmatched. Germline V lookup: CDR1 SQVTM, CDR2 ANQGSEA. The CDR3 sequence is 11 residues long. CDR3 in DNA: TGCAGCGGACAGGGAAACTATGGCTACACCTTC. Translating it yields CSGQGNYGYTF.

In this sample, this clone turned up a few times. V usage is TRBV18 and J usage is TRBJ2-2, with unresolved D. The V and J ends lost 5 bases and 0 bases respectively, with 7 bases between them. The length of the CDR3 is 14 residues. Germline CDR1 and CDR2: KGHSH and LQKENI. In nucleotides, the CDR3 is TGTGCCAGCTCAGGGCTCGCGAACACCGGGGAGCTGTTTTTT. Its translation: CASSGLANTGELFF.

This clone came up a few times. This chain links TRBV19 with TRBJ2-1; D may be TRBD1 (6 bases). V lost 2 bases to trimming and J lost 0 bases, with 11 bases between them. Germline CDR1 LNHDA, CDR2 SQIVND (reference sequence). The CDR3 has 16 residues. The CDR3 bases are TGTGCCAGTAGTATACAGGGGTGGGCCTCCTACAATGAGCAGTTCTTC. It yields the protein CASSIQGWASYNEQFF.

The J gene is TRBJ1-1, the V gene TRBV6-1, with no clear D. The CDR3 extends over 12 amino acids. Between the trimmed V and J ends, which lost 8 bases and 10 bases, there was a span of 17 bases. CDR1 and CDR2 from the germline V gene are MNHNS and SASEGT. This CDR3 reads CASGRPRIGAFF. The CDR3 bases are TGTGCCAGCGGGAGACCCCGCATAGGAGCTTTCTTT.

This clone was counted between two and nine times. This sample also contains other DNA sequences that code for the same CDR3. The CDR3 bases are TGTGCCAGAAGCTCTTCGATGGGGGGCTCTGGAAACACCATATATTTT. This sequence encodes CARSSSMGGSGNTIYF. The genes are TRBV5-3 and TRBJ1-3; weak D call: TRBD1 (5 bases). TRBV5-3 is an ORF for which the function is uncertain. The CDR3 sequence is 16 residues long. V was pared by 3 bases and J by 0 bases, with 13 bases between.

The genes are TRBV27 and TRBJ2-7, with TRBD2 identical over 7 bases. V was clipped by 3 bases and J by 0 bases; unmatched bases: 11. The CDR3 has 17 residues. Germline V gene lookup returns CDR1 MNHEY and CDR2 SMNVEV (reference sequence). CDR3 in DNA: TGTGCCAGCAGTTTCGCCCCTCTAGCGGTTAGCTCCTACGAGCAGTACTTC. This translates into CASSFAPLAVSSYEQYF.

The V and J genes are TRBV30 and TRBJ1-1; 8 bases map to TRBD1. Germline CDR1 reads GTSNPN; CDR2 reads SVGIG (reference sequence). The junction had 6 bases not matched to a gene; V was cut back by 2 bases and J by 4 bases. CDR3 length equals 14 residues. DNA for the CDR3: TGTGCCTGGAGTCCGGGACAGGTGGGCACTGAAGCTTTCTTT. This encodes CAWSPGQVGTEAFF.

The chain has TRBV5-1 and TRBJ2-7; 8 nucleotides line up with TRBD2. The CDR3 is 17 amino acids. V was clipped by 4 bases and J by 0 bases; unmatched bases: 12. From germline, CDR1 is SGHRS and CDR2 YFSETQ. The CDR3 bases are TGCGCCAGCAGCCCGGAGGGCGGGGGGCGTAGCTCCTACGAGCAGTACTTC. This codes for CASSPEGGGRSSYEQYF. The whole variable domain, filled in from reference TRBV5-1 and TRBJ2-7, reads KAGVTQTPRYLIKTRGQQVTLSCSPISGHRSVSWYQQTPGQGLQFLFEYFSETQRNKGNFPGRFSGRQFSNSRSEMNVSTLELGDSALYLCASSPEGGGRSSYEQYFGPGTRLTVT.

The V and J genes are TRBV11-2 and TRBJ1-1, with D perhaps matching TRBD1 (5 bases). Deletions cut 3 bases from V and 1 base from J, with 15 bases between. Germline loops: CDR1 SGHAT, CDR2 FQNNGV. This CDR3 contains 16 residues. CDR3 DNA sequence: TGTGCCAGCAGCTTTAATCCCGGGACTGGGAACACTGAAGCTTTCTTT. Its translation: CASSFNPGTGNTEAFF. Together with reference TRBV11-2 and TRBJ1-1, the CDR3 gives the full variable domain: EAGVAQSPRYKIIEKRQSVAFWCNPISGHATLYWYQQILGQGPKLLIQFQNNGVVDDSQLPKDRFSAERLKGVDSTLKIQPAKLEDSAVYLCASSFNPGTGNTEAFFGQGTRLTVV.

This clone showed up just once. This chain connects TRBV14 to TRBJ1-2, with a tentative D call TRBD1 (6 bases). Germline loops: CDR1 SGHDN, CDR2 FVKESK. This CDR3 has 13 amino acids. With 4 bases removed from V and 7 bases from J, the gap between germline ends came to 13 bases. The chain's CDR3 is CASSLTGLGGYTF. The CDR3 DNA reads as TGTGCCAGCAGCCTAACAGGGTTGGGTGGCTACACCTTC.

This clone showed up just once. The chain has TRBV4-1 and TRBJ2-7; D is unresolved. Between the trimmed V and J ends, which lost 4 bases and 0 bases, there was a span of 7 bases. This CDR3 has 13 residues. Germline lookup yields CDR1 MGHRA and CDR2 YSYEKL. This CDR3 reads CASSRPDSYEQYF. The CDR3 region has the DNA TGCGCCAGCAGCCGGCCCGACTCCTACGAGCAGTACTTC.

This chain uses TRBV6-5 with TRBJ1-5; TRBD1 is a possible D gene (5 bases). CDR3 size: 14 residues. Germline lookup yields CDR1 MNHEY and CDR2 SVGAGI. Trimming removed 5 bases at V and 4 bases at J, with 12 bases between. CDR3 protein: CASSQRQRNQPQHF. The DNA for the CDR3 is TGTGCCAGCAGTCAAAGACAGCGTAATCAGCCCCAGCATTTT.

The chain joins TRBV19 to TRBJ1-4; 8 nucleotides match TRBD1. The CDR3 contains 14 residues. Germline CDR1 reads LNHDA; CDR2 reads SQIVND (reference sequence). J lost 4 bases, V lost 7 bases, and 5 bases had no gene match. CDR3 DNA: TGTGCCAGTAAGGCGGGACAGGTTAATGAAAAACTGTTTTTT. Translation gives CASKAGQVNEKLFF.

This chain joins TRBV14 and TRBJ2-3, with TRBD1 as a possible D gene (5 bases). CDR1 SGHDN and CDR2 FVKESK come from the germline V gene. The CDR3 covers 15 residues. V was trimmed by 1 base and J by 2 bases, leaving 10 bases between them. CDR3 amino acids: CASSQAQGFTDTQYF. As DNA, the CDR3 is TGTGCCAGCAGCCAAGCGCAGGGCTTCACAGATACGCAGTATTTT.

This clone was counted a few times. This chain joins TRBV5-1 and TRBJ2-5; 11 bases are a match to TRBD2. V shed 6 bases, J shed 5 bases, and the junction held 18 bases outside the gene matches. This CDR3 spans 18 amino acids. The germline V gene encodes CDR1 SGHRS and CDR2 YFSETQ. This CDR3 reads CASIVGTSGSPVGETQYF. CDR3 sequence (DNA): TGCGCCAGCATCGTGGGGACTAGCGGCTCTCCTGTTGGGGAGACCCAGTACTTC.

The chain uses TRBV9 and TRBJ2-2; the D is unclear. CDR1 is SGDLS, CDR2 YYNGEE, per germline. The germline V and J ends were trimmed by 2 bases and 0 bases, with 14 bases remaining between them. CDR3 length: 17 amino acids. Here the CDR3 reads CASSVAGSASNTGELFF. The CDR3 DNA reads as TGTGCCAGCAGCGTCGCAGGTTCGGCTTCGAACACCGGGGAGCTGTTTTTT.

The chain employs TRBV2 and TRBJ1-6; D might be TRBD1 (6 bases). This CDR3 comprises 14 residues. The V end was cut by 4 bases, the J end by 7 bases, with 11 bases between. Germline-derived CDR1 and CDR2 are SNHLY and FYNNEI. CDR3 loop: CASSGGRVNSPLHF. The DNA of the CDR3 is TGTGCCAGCAGTGGGGGGCGGGTAAATTCACCCCTCCACTTT. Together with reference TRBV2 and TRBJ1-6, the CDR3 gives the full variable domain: EPEVTQTPSHQVTQMGQEVILRCVPISNHLYFYWYRQILGQKVEFLVSFYNNEISEKSEIFDDQFSVERPDGSNFTLKIRSTKLEDSAMYFCASSGGRVNSPLHFGNGTRLTVT.

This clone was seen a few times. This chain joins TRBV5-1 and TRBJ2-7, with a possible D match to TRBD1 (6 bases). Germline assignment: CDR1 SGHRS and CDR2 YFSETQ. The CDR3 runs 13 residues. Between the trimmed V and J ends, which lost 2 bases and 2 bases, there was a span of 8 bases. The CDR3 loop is CASSLEGAYEQYF. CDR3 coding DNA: TGCGCCAGCAGCTTAGAGGGGGCCTACGAGCAGTACTTC.

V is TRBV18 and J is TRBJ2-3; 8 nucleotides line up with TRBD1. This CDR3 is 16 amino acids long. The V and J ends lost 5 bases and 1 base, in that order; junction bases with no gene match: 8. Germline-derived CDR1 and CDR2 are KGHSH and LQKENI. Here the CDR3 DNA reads TGTGCCAGCTCATCGGACAGGGCCCGAGGCACAGATACGCAGTATTTT. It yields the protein CASSSDRARGTDTQYF.

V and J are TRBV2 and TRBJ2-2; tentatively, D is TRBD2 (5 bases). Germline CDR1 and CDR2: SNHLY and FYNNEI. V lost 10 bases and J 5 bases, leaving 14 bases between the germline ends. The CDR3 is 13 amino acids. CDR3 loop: CANLPPGTGELFF. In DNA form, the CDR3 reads TGTGCCAACCTCCCACCGGGAACCGGGGAGCTGTTTTTT.

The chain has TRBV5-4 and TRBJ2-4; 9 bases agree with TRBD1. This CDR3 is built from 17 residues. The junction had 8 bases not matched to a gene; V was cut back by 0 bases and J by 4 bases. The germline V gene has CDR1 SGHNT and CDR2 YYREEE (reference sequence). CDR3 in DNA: TGTGCCAGCAGCTTGGCCGGACAGGGGTTGTCGAAAAACATTCAGTACTTC. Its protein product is CASSLAGQGLSKNIQYF.